A selection of T cell receptor beta chains follows, all from one sample in a study of shared clonotypes between healthy human individuals. Profiled with immunoSEQ multiplex PCR; TCRdb holds only in-frame clones, not every one. The data show about 2 million clones, less than 95% seen once. Sequenced material: naive CD8+ T cells sorted from blood. Receptor source: a man between 18 and 35 years old in good health. The CDR3 runs from the conserved cysteine through the conserved F or W. Fields, in order: D gene, V gene, CDR3 length, J gene, clone size, CDR3 protein, CDR3 DNA. A D gene is named only where the DNA matches it firmly. Size is stated for part of the rows, as once, few or many counts, or as a class when the clone is expanded.

>-|TRBV5-6|15|TRBJ2-7|-
CASSLYEGRAYEQYF
TGTGCCAGCAGCTTGTACGAGGGGAGAGCCTACGAGCAGTACTTC
>TRBD2|TRBV4-1|15|TRBJ2-1|-
CASSQAQAGGWWQFF
TGCGCCAGCAGCCAAGCTCAGGCGGGAGGATGGTGGCAGTTCTTC
>-|TRBV30|12|TRBJ2-7|-
CAWGTNMYEQYF
TGTGCCTGGGGAACAAACATGTACGAGCAGTACTTC
>TRBD2|TRBV19|19|TRBJ2-2|-
CASSIHVASGTSNTGELFF
TGTGCCAGTAGTATACATGTGGCTAGCGGTACATCGAACACCGGGGAGCTGTTTTTT
>-|TRBV2|17|TRBJ1-4|-
CASSNLDTESTNEKLFF
TGTGCCAGCAGTAACCTGGACACGGAATCAACTAATGAAAAACTGTTTTTT
>-|TRBV28|15|TRBJ2-3|-
CASSFVGAVGDTQYF
TGTGCCAGCAGTTTTGTGGGGGCAGTCGGAGATACGCAGTATTTT
>-|TRBV10-3|12|TRBJ1-2|-
CAISESSDGYTF
TGTGCCATCAGTGAGAGTTCGGATGGCTACACCTTC
>-|TRBV7-9|13|TRBJ2-1|-
CASSLSIDNEQFF
TGTGCCAGCAGCTTATCGATCGACAATGAGCAGTTCTTC
>-|TRBV30|11|TRBJ2-5|-
CAWSAWDTQYF
TGTGCCTGGAGTGCCTGGGACACGCAGTACTTC
>TRBD2|TRBV2|13|TRBJ2-7|-
CASSEGLDYEQYF
TGTGCCAGCAGTGAGGGACTAGACTACGAGCAGTACTTC
>-|TRBV9|15|TRBJ1-3|few
CASSIDLLAGNTIYF
TGTGCCAGCAGCATCGACCTTCTAGCTGGAAACACCATATATTTT
>-|TRBV18|15|TRBJ2-5|-
CASSPARQARETQYF
TGTGCCAGCTCACCAGCGAGACAGGCGAGGGAGACCCAGTACTTC
>-|TRBV5-6|14|TRBJ2-3|-
CASSLRGLTDTQYF
TGTGCCAGCAGCTTGAGAGGGTTAACCGATACGCAGTATTTT
>-|TRBV7-9|16|TRBJ2-7|-
CASSYSLGYKEYEQYF
TGTGCCAGCAGCTATTCACTAGGCTACAAGGAATACGAGCAGTACTTC
>TRBD2|TRBV27|15|TRBJ2-1|-
CASSPTAGLVNEQFF
TGTGCCAGCAGTCCCACAGCGGGACTCGTAAATGAGCAGTTCTTC
>TRBD1|TRBV27|16|TRBJ2-3|-
CASSLAGQGFTDTQYF
TGTGCCAGCAGTTTGGCGGGACAGGGGTTCACAGATACGCAGTATTTT
>-|TRBV5-1|17|TRBJ2-7|-
CASSSIDSRIGGYEQYF
TGCGCCAGCAGCTCCATTGACAGCCGAATCGGGGGCTACGAGCAGTACTTC
>TRBD1|TRBV4-3|21|TRBJ1-6|-
CASSHHNEPRPGQGLGSPLHF
TGCGCCAGCAGCCACCACAACGAACCTCGTCCGGGACAGGGTCTTGGTTCACCCCTCCACTTT
>-|TRBV6-6|16|TRBJ1-5|once
CASSYRRQGFDQPQHF
TGTGCCAGCAGTTACAGGAGGCAGGGGTTCGATCAGCCCCAGCATTTT
>-|TRBV9|14|TRBJ2-5|-
CASSVDASDETQYF
TGTGCCAGCAGCGTAGACGCTAGCGATGAGACCCAGTACTTC
>-|TRBV19|16|TRBJ1-5|-
CASSIDREGINQPQHF
TGTGCCAGTAGTATAGATCGAGAAGGGATCAATCAGCCCCAGCATTTT
>TRBD1|TRBV7-6|14|TRBJ2-7|-
CASSLLPTGDEQYF
TGTGCCAGCAGCCTCTTACCGACAGGGGACGAGCAGTACTTC
>-|TRBV27|13|TRBJ1-1|-
CASSQGTIPEAFF
TGTGCCAGCAGCCAAGGGACAATCCCTGAAGCTTTCTTT
>TRBD1|TRBV7-9|13|TRBJ2-7|-
CASSLGTDGEQYF
TGTGCCAGCAGCCTAGGGACAGATGGGGAACAGTACTTC
>-|TRBV2|15|TRBJ2-7|-
CASSDWGRTLYEQYF
TGTGCCAGCAGTGATTGGGGGAGAACACTCTACGAGCAATACTTC
>-|TRBV5-8|14|TRBJ1-1|-
CASSLTVMNTEAFF
TGTGCCAGCAGCTTGACAGTCATGAACACTGAAGCTTTCTTT
>-|TRBV11-2|13|TRBJ2-7|-
CASSLATVYEQYF
TGTGCCAGCAGCTTAGCAACCGTCTACGAGCAGTACTTC
>-|TRBV19|13|TRBJ2-3|-
CASSRVSTDTQYF
TGTGCCAGTAGTAGGGTAAGCACAGATACGCAGTATTTT
>-|TRBV5-1|12|TRBJ1-1|-
CASSQEGTEAFF
TGCGCCAGCAGCCAGGAGGGCACTGAAGCTTTCTTT
>TRBD2|TRBV13|15|TRBJ2-7|-
CASSLGETSTWQQYF
TGTGCCAGCAGCTTAGGTGAGACTAGCACTTGGCAGCAGTACTTC
>-|TRBV5-1|17|TRBJ2-2|-
CASSLGDGTPITGELFF
TGCGCCAGCAGCTTGGGGGACGGGACACCGATTACCGGGGAGCTGTTTTTT
>-|TRBV7-9|12|TRBJ1-5|-
CASSSDNQPQHF
TGTGCCAGCAGCTCTGATAATCAGCCCCAGCATTTT
>TRBD1|TRBV11-2|14|TRBJ2-7|-
CASSLSQGGYEQYF
TGTGCCAGCAGCTTATCACAGGGGGGATACGAGCAGTACTTC
>-|TRBV20-1|11|TRBJ1-1|once
CSARFPAEAFF
TGCAGTGCTAGATTCCCGGCTGAAGCTTTCTTT
>-|TRBV11-2|13|TRBJ2-7|-
CASSLQTTYEQYF
TGTGCCAGCAGCTTGCAAACAACCTACGAGCAGTACTTC
>-|TRBV6-1|14|TRBJ1-1|-
CASSRRSMNTEAFF
TGTGCCAGCAGCCGCCGGTCGATGAACACTGAAGCTTTCTTT
>TRBD1|TRBV6-5|13|TRBJ2-7|-
CASSSGGRYEQYF
TGTGCCAGCAGTTCAGGGGGCAGGTACGAGCAGTACTTC
>-|TRBV29-1|12|TRBJ2-7|-
CSVVGSSYEQYF
TGCAGCGTTGTTGGTAGCTCCTACGAGCAGTACTTC
>TRBD1|TRBV6-1|15|TRBJ2-2|-
CASSDVQGYTGELFF
TGTGCCAGCAGTGACGTACAGGGGTACACCGGGGAGCTGTTTTTT
>TRBD1|TRBV5-1|10|TRBJ2-7|-
CAHRGDEQYF
TGCGCTCACAGGGGGGACGAGCAGTACTTC
>-|TRBV7-2|17|TRBJ2-3|-
CASSLPRLSRSTDTQYF
TGTGCCAGCAGCTTACCGAGGCTCTCCCGGAGCACAGATACGCAGTATTTT
>TRBD2|TRBV7-9|18|TRBJ2-5|-
CASRKGTSGRGSGETQYF
TGTGCCAGCAGGAAGGGGACTAGCGGGAGGGGGAGCGGAGAGACCCAGTACTTC
>-|TRBV14|12|TRBJ2-7|once
CASSHQSFEQYF
TGTGCCAGCAGCCATCAGTCATTCGAGCAGTACTTC
>TRBD2|TRBV7-6|16|TRBJ2-2|-
CASSLVAGGATGELFF
TGTGCCAGCAGCTTAGTAGCGGGAGGAGCCACCGGGGAGCTGTTTTTT
>TRBD2|TRBV5-4|19|TRBJ2-7|-
CASSLEVNPGLEIYYEQYF
TGTGCCAGCAGCTTGGAGGTGAACCCGGGACTAGAGATTTACTACGAGCAGTACTTC
>TRBD1|TRBV10-2|14|TRBJ1-4|-
CASSQQGAHEKLFF
TGCGCCAGCAGTCAACAGGGGGCCCACGAAAAACTGTTTTTT
>TRBD2|TRBV9|15|TRBJ2-7|-
CARSEGGLAGDEQYF
TGTGCCCGCAGCGAGGGGGGGCTAGCGGGAGACGAGCAGTACTTC
>-|TRBV30|14|TRBJ2-1|-
CAWSVWGAGNEQFF
TGTGCCTGGAGTGTATGGGGGGCAGGGAATGAGCAGTTCTTC
>TRBD2|TRBV6-1|17|TRBJ2-5|-
CASSESSGGYGQETQYF
TGTGCCAGCAGTGAATCTTCGGGGGGTTACGGGCAAGAGACCCAGTACTTC
>TRBD1|TRBV25-1|16|TRBJ1-1|-
CASKREGTGVNTEAFF
TGTGCCAGCAAACGGGAGGGGACAGGGGTAAACACTGAAGCTTTCTTT
>TRBD1|TRBV27|16|TRBJ1-5|-
CASSLLGQGLGQPQHF
TGTGCCAGCAGCCTCTTGGGACAGGGGTTAGGTCAGCCCCAGCATTTT
>TRBD1|TRBV18|18|TRBJ2-3|-
CASSLRDSFTSSTDTQYF
TGTGCCAGCTCACTTCGGGACAGTTTTACTTCTAGCACAGATACGCAGTATTTT
>-|TRBV9|13|TRBJ2-7|-
CASSVQNRDVQYF
TGTGCCAGCAGCGTTCAAAACAGGGATGTGCAGTACTTC
>-|TRBV21-1|14|TRBJ2-3|-
CASSRGGYADTQYF
TGTGCCAGCAGTAGGGGGGGGTACGCAGATACGCAGTATTTT
>-|TRBV11-2|13|TRBJ2-1|-
CASSLRAHNEQFF
TGTGCCAGCAGCTTACGGGCCCATAATGAGCAGTTCTTC